This T cell receptor (beta chain) stems from a study of cytomegalovirus exposure and HLA in healthy donors. Remarks on this clone: Its cognate antigen is unknown.

Study findings and constraints: The investigators catalogued 160 or so TCR beta chains as cytomegalovirus-associated. Reportedly, a later analysis found an Asian-associated ancestry cluster had fewer N-insertions than the roughly 700-donor mean. TCR association rates varied by HLA locus in a later analysis, with DRB1 highest and HLA-C lowest. Among the sequence variants, a highly shared cluster was likely an artifact of sequencing.

Trimming took 5 bases from V and 5 from J, leaving 15 bases between them. The CDR3 spans 14 residues. Germline loops: CDR1 MNHNY, CDR2 SVGAGI (reference sequence). PCR employed 60 Vbeta and 13 Jbeta primers. Data came from immunoSEQ multiplex PCR; TCRdb stores just in-frame clones and leaves some out. The sample spans roughly 50,000 clones; the ten largest clones claim about 2%. This chain links TRBV6-6 with TRBJ1-2, with a weak D call TRBD1 (6 bases). What was sequenced was PBMCs. This sequence originates from a woman between 40 and 50 years old in good health and CMV-seronegative. CDR3 in DNA: TGTGCCAGCAGTACCCCTCAGGGGATATATGGCTACACCTTC. It specifies CASSTPQGIYGYTF.